This passage covers 8 T cell receptor beta chains from one sample sequenced in a study of blood T cell repertoires in COVID-19. Sequencing used immunoSEQ multiplex PCR; TCRdb keeps in-frame clones, though not all of them. The sample includes about 230,000 clones, about 79% of them seen just once. The specimen sequenced was peripheral blood. The receptors come from a woman aged 40 to 50 who had recovered from COVID-19.

V usage is TRBV30 and J usage is TRBJ2-7; 9 bases agree with TRBD1. CDR3 length: 13 amino acids. V dropped 6 bases and J dropped 3; count of bases not matched to a gene: 6. The V gene's germline CDR1 is GTSNPN and CDR2 SVGIG (reference sequence). CDR3 region: CACSRDRVYEQYF. The CDR3 DNA is TGTGCCTGCTCAAGGGACAGGGTCTACGAGCAGTACTTC.

The chain joins TRBV18 to TRBJ2-7, with 11 bases matching TRBD1. Germline-derived CDR1 and CDR2 are KGHSH and LQKENI. Trimming took 8 bases from V and 5 from J; bases not matched to a gene: 8. The CDR3 contains 14 residues. The CDR3 coding sequence is TGTGCCAGCGCCCGGACAGGGGGCTTGGACGAGCAGTACTTC. As protein: CASARTGGLDEQYF.

This chain connects TRBV6-5 to TRBJ1-1, with D perhaps matching TRBD1 (6 bases). V was shortened by 2 bases and J by 1 base, with 8 bases between the two germline ends. The CDR3 sequence is 14 residues long. The germline V gene has CDR1 MNHEY and CDR2 SVGAGI. CDR3 protein: CASSYVGANTEAFF. In nucleotides, the CDR3 is TGTGCCAGCAGTTACGTGGGGGCGAACACTGAAGCTTTCTTT.

The chain recombines TRBV6-4 with TRBJ1-1, with 7 bases identical to TRBD1. The CDR3 consists of 17 residues. The V gene end was trimmed by 6 bases and the J gene end by 0 bases; junction bases not matched to a gene: 13. Germline-derived CDR1 and CDR2 are MRHNA and SNTAGT. CDR3 loop: CASRPRGIPDLNTEAFF. CDR3 bases: TGTGCCAGCAGGCCCAGGGGGATCCCTGATTTGAACACTGAAGCTTTCTTT.

In its sample, this clone was seen a few times. This chain uses TRBV11-2 with TRBJ1-1; no reliable D call. V was pared by 3 bases and J by 1 base, with 6 bases between. From germline, CDR1 is SGHAT and CDR2 FQNNGV. There are 13 residues in the CDR3. CDR3 sequence reads: CASSFSGNTEAFF. CDR3 DNA: TGTGCCAGCAGCTTTTCCGGGAACACTGAAGCTTTCTTT.

The rearrangement links TRBV27 to TRBJ1-2; 8 nucleotides line up with TRBD1. The V gene end was trimmed by 3 bases and the J gene end by 8 bases; junction bases not matched to a gene: 2. The CDR3 runs to 12 residues. Germline V gene data show CDR1 as MNHEY and CDR2 as SMNVEV (reference sequence). CDR3 loop: CASSFQGAGYTF. In DNA, the CDR3 is TGTGCCAGCAGTTTCCAGGGGGCCGGCTACACCTTC.

The V and J genes are TRBV18 and TRBJ1-4; D is unresolved. From germline, CDR1 is KGHSH and CDR2 LQKENI. Trimming took 1 base from V and 0 from J, leaving 15 bases between them. The CDR3 runs to 18 residues. In DNA form, the CDR3 reads TGTGCCAGCTCACCACTGGGGAGAAGGACTACAACTAATGAAAAACTGTTTTTT. Residues: CASSPLGRRTTTNEKLFF.

This clone came up once. For the CDR3, the DNA is TGTGCCAGCACGACGGGGGACTACGAGCAGTACTTC. Its protein product is CASTTGDYEQYF. The chain carries TRBV3-1 (or the pseudogene TRBV3-2) and TRBJ2-7; a weak D match, TRBD2 (6 bases). Germline-derived CDR1 and CDR2 are LGHDT and YNNKEL (reference sequence). The V end was cut by 7 bases, the J end by 3 bases, with 10 bases between. CDR3 length: 12 amino acids.